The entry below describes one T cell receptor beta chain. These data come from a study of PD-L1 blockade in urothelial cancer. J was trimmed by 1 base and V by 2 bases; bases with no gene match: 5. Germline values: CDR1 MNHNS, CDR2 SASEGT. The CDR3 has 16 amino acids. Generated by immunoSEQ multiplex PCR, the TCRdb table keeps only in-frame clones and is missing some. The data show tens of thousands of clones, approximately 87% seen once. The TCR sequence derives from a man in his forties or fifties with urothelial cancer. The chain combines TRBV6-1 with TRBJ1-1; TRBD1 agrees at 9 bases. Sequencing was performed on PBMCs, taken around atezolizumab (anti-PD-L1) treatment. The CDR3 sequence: CASSETPGQGNTEAFF. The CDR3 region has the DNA TGTGCCAGCAGTGAAACCCCGGGACAGGGGAACACTGAAGCTTTCTTT.